The sequence of this T cell receptor beta chain was determined in a study of spatial heterogeneity in lung cancer. On the study more broadly: Raw reads contained each unique TCR and UMI combination more than ten times on average.

This clonotype was observed at least ten times. Its antigen is still unknown. Little can be read into the size of this beta chain, an off-target read in a library designed for alpha chains. TCRdb itself ran the 5' RACE reads through MiXCR, one entry per CDR3 protein. The sample records almost 7,500 distinct CDR3 sequences, 14% being singletons. Specified time point: sample taken at primary tumor resection. Donation came from over 60 patients with untreated early-stage non-small cell lung cancer. Material for sequencing was whole RNA from tumor, nontumor lung or frozen PBMC, left unsorted. Overall study findings and caveats: Counts of expanded intratumoral alpha and beta TCRs tracked tumor mutation counts.

From germline, CDR1 is SGHRS and CDR2 YFSETQ. The CDR3 spans 15 residues. V was cut by 4 bases and J by 0 bases, with 11 bases left in between. Sequenced material: lung tumor tissue, taken at surgery. The rearrangement uses TRBV5-1 and TRBJ1-5; D perhaps matches TRBD1 (5 bases). This clonotype was obtained from a female donor with early-stage non-small cell lung cancer. CDR3 bases: TGCGCCAGCAGCCTTCAGGGCAATAGCAATCAGCCCCAGCATTTT. As protein: CASSLQGNSNQPQHF.